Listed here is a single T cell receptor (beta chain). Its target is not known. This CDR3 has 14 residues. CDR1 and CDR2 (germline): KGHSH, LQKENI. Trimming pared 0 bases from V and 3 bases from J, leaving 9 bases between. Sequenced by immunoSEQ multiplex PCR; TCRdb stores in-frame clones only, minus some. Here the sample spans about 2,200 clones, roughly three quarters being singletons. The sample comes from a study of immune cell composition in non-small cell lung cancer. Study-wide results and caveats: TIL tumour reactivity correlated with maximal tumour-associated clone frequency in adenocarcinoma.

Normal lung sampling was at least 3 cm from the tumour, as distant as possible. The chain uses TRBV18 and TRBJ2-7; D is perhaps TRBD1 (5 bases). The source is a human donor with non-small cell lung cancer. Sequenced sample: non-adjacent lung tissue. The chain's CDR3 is CASSPPGQSYEQYF. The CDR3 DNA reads TGTGCCAGCTCACCACCGGGGCAGAGCTACGAGCAGTACTTC.